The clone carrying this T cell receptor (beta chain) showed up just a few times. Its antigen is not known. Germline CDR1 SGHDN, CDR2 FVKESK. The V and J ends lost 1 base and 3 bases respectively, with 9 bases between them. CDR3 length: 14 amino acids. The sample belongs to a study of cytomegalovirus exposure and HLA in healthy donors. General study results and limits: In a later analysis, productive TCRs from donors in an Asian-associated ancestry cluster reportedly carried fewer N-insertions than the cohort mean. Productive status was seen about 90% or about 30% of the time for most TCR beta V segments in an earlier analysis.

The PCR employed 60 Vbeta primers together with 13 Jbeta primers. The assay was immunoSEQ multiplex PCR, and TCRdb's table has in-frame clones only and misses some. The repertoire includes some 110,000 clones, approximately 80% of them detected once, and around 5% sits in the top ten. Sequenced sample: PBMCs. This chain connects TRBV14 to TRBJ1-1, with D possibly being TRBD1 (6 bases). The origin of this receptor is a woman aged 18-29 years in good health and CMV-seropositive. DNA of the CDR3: TGTGCCAGCAGCCAAGCCGGGGGGCACACTGAAGCTTTCTTT. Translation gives CASSQAGGHTEAFF.